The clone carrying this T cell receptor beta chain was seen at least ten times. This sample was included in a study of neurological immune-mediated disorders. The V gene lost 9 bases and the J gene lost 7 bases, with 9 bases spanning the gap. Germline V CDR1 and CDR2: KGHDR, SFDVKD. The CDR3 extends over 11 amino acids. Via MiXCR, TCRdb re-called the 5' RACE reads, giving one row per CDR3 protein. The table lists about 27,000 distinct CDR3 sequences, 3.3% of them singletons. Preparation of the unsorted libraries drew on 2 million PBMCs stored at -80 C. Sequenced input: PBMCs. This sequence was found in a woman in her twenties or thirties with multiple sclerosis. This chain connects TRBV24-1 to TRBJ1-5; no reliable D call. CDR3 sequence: CATGLVQPQHF. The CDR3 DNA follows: TGTGCCACCGGTCTTGTCCAGCCCCAGCATTTT.